This T cell receptor (beta chain) was recovered during a study of shared clonotypes between healthy human individuals. The naive CD8 population came from CD45RO-negative cells selected for CCR7, without terminally differentiated effector memory CD45RA+ cells. CDR3 length equals 15 residues. V lost 6 bases and J lost 2; bases outside the gene matches: 7. The germline V gene has CDR1 SNHLY and CDR2 FYNNEI. The repertoire was sequenced with immunoSEQ multiplex PCR; TCRdb's copy has only in-frame clones and lacks some. The repertoire holds about 2 million clones, approximately 94% seen once, with roughly 1% in the top ten.

Sequenced sample: naive CD8+ T cells sorted from blood. This clonotype was sampled from a man aged 18 to 30 in good health. This chain joins TRBV2 and TRBJ2-7; 10 bases line up with TRBD1. The CDR3, as DNA: TGTGCCAGCAGGGCCGGGACAGGGGCTACCTACGAGCAGTACTTC. Residues: CASRAGTGATYEQYF.